Listed here are 22 T cell receptor beta chains from one sample, sequenced in a study of early T cells in non-severe SARS-CoV-2 infection. MiXCR was run by TCRdb on the 5' RACE reads, yielding one entry per CDR3 protein. The repertoire holds more than 80,000 distinct CDR3 sequences, with roughly 17% as singletons. The sample was whole blood. These receptor sequences come from an adult who was a healthcare worker with PCR-confirmed SARS-CoV-2 infection or an uninfected control (not recorded which).

The chain carries TRBV7-9 and TRBJ1-2; 8 bases map to TRBD1. V trimming: 4 bases; J trimming: 2 bases; junction bases outside the gene matches: 3. CDR1 is SEHNR and CDR2 is FQNEAQ in the germline V gene (reference sequence). The CDR3 loop spans 14 amino acids. CDR3 sequence (DNA): TGTGCCAGCAGCTACGGACAGGGCAACTATGGCTACACCTTC. Residues: CASSYGQGNYGYTF.

The rearrangement links TRBV5-4 to TRBJ1-1; D not resolved. The V gene lost 2 bases and the J gene lost 4 bases, with 15 bases spanning the gap. The CDR3 totals 15 residues. Germline CDR1 reads SGHNT; CDR2 reads YYREEE (reference sequence). The CDR3, as DNA: TGTGCCAGCAGCTTCCCTACAAGTGATGGCACTGAAGCTTTCTTT. Translated: CASSFPTSDGTEAFF.

V is TRBV7-7 and J is TRBJ2-2, with D possibly TRBD2 on 6 matching bases. The CDR3 covers 13 residues. Germline CDR1 is SSHAT and CDR2 is FNYEAQ (reference sequence). DNA of the CDR3: TGTGGGTCGCGGGGAAGTAACACCGGGGAGCTGTTTTTT. Amino acids: CGSRGSNTGELFF.

The V gene is TRBV7-9, the J gene TRBJ2-3, with 11 bases that match TRBD2. The J segment lost 1 base and the V segment lost 6 bases, leaving 3 bases of the junction unmatched. The CDR3 totals 15 residues. Germline CDR1 reads SEHNR; CDR2 reads FQNEAQ (reference sequence). The CDR3 region has the DNA TGTGCCAGCAGACCGACTAGCGGGGGCACAGATACGCAGTATTTT. It translates to CASRPTSGGTDTQYF.

This clonotype was counted a few times. The chain carries TRBV20-1 and TRBJ1-3, with no clear D. The V and J ends lost 3 bases and 0 bases respectively, with 21 bases between them. Germline CDR1 and CDR2: DFQATT and SNEGSKA (reference sequence). The CDR3 runs 18 residues. CDR3 residues: CSASLPTYNLYSGNTIYF. CDR3 bases: TGCAGTGCTAGTCTCCCCACCTATAATCTATACTCTGGAAACACCATATATTTT.

This rearrangement joins TRBV29-1 to TRBJ2-2; 8 positions match TRBD1. After removal of 7 bases from V and 7 bases from J, the junction contained 5 bases not matched to a gene. CDR3 length equals 12 residues. In germline, CDR1 is SQVTM, CDR2 ANQGSEA. CDR3 region: CSGGQGDGELFF. CDR3 bases: TGCAGCGGCGGACAGGGCGACGGGGAGCTGTTTTTT.

The rearrangement uses TRBV12-3 or TRBV12-4 and TRBJ2-6; weak D call: TRBD1 (6 bases). This CDR3 comprises 16 residues. V was cut by 6 bases and J by 0 bases, with 12 bases left in between. This CDR3 reads CASRPGHSSGANVLTF. As DNA, the CDR3 is TGTGCCAGCAGACCGGGACATTCCTCTGGGGCCAACGTCCTGACTTTC.

The chain combines TRBV20-1 with TRBJ2-7; D unresolved. The V gene's germline CDR1 is DFQATT and CDR2 SNEGSKA (reference sequence). V lost 4 bases to trimming and J lost 6 bases, with 7 bases between them. The CDR3 contains 10 residues. CDR3 residues: CSAKTLEQYF. The CDR3 DNA reads TGCAGTGCTAAAACCCTCGAGCAGTACTTC.

The genes are TRBV28 and TRBJ2-7; 8 bases fit TRBD2. Trimming cost V 8 bases and J 6 bases; bases outside gene matches: 12. The CDR3 totals 14 residues. The germline V gene has CDR1 MDHEN and CDR2 SYDVKM. CDR3 DNA sequence: TGTGCCAGCCAACCGGGGGGGCCGTCTACCGAGCAGTACTTC. It yields the protein CASQPGGPSTEQYF.

This clonotype occurred many times. The V call is TRBV24-1, the J call TRBJ1-2; D remains unclear. The length of the CDR3 is 14 residues. From germline, CDR1 is KGHDR and CDR2 SFDVKD. V was clipped by 3 bases and J by 3 bases, with 10 bases between them. The CDR3 is CATSDPGDDYGYTF. The CDR3 nucleotides read TGTGCCACCAGTGATCCGGGAGATGACTATGGCTACACCTTC.

In its sample, this clonotype was seen many times. The CDR3 sequence: CASSPTPSWAQTQYF. The CDR3, as DNA: TGTGCCAGCAGCCCTACTCCTAGTTGGGCGCAGACCCAGTACTTC. V and J are TRBV7-2 and TRBJ2-5; D is ambiguous. CDR1 is SGHTA and CDR2 is FQGNSA in the germline V gene. This CDR3 spans 15 amino acids. V was pared by 5 bases and J by 6 bases, with 19 bases between.

This clonotype was counted a few times. The chain employs TRBV6-2 or TRBV6-3 and TRBJ2-3; D possibly corresponds to TRBD2 (5 bases). This CDR3 has 16 residues. The germline V and J ends were trimmed by 5 bases and 3 bases, with 18 bases remaining between them. In germline, CDR1 is MNHEY, CDR2 SVGEGT. The CDR3, as DNA: TGTGCCAGCAGTCCCTATGAGCACGGCGGGACAGATACGCAGTATTTT. This gives the protein CASSPYEHGGTDTQYF.

This clonotype was detected a few times. The genes are TRBV7-9 and TRBJ2-7; D may match TRBD1 or TRBD2 (5 bases each). The CDR3 runs 15 residues. Trimming pared 4 bases from V and 3 bases from J, leaving 16 bases between. Germline V lookup: CDR1 SEHNR, CDR2 FQNEAQ (reference sequence). CDR3 in amino acids: CASSSTAVLFYEQYF. The CDR3, as DNA: TGTGCCAGCAGCTCGACAGCGGTCCTATTCTACGAGCAGTACTTC. The full variable domain, its missing parts supplied by reference TRBV7-9 and TRBJ2-7, is DTGVSQNPRHKITKRGQNVTFRCDPISEHNRLYWYRQTLGQGPEFLTYFQNEAQLEKSRLLSDRFSAERPKGSFSTLEIQRTEQGDSAMYLCASSSTAVLFYEQYFGPGTRLTVT.

This clonotype was seen a few times. The chain recombines TRBV7-2 with TRBJ1-6; D remains ambiguous. The CDR3 contains 14 residues. Germline CDR1 is SGHTA and CDR2 is FQGNSA. Trimming took 5 bases from V and 7 from J, leaving 12 bases between them. The CDR3: CASSPRPGNSPLHF. CDR3 sequence (DNA): TGTGCCAGCAGCCCGCGCCCGGGAAATTCACCCCTCCACTTT.

In the case of this clonotype: It is likely a read error, because the conserved phenylalanine at the end of the CDR3 is missing. This sequence joins TRBV5-1 and TRBJ1-1; no reliable D call. V dropped 0 bases and J dropped 1 base, with 7 bases sitting between them. The CDR3 runs to 14 residues. The germline CDR1 and CDR2 sequences are SGHRS and YFSETQ. The CDR3 region is CASSLASQNTEAFS. CDR3 in DNA: TGCGCCAGCAGCTTGGCTTCGCAGAACACTGAAGCTTTCTCT.

V and J are TRBV7-4 and TRBJ1-6, with D possibly matching TRBD1 (5 bases). V was shortened by 7 bases and J by 3 bases, with 19 bases between the two germline ends. Germline CDR1 is SGHVT and CDR2 is SQSDAQ. The CDR3 loop spans 17 amino acids. The CDR3 coding sequence is TGTGCCAGCAACCCACTCCACAGGTTCATCTATAATTCACCCCTCCACTTT. Translated, it gives CASNPLHRFIYNSPLHF.

The chain employs TRBV7-2 and TRBJ2-1; D may match TRBD1 or TRBD2 (5 bases each). Trimming removed 6 bases from V and 12 bases from J, with 18 bases in between. There are 13 residues in the CDR3. Germline V gene sequence: CDR1 SGHTA, CDR2 FQGNSA. DNA of the CDR3: TGTGCCAGCAGTTCCTCCGAGGGGAGAGGGCAGTTCTTC. This sequence encodes CASSSSEGRGQFF.

The rearrangement links TRBV7-2 to TRBJ2-1; possibly TRBD2 for D (6 bases). Looked up from germline, CDR1 is SGHTA and CDR2 is FQGNSA. This CDR3 has 16 residues. Trimming took 0 bases from V and 4 from J, leaving 13 bases between them. Here the CDR3 reads CASSLARGSPYNEQFF. CDR3 coding DNA: TGTGCCAGCAGCTTAGCGCGGGGTAGTCCTTACAATGAGCAGTTCTTC.

The V gene is TRBV12-3 or TRBV12-4, the J gene TRBJ1-3; the D is unclear. The V end was cut by 2 bases, the J end by 0 bases, with 11 bases between. CDR3 length: 16 residues. The CDR3 is CASSLTPAGSGNTIYF. CDR3 bases: TGTGCCAGCAGTTTAACCCCGGCAGGCTCTGGAAACACCATATATTTT.

In this sample, this clonotype turned up many times. The V and J genes are TRBV28 and TRBJ1-5; the match to TRBD1 covers 9 bases. The CDR3 length is 15 residues. Losses at the gene ends were 6 bases for V and 6 bases for J; bases not matched to a gene: 9. Per the germline V gene, CDR1 is MDHEN and CDR2 is SYDVKM. CDR3 DNA: TGTGCCAGCAGGATACAGGGGGCTGGTAGTCAGCCCCAGCATTTT. The encoded protein is CASRIQGAGSQPQHF.

The table lists this clonotype with many counts. The chain joins TRBV5-5 to TRBJ1-1, with D perhaps TRBD1 (5 bases). The CDR3 is 15 residues long. Germline V gene lookup returns CDR1 SGHKS and CDR2 YYEKEE (reference sequence). V was trimmed by 6 bases and J by 4 bases, leaving 19 bases between them. CDR3 nucleotides: TGTGCCAGCACCCCCTTGGGGGGAGGGAGCACTGAAGCTTTCTTT. Its protein product is CASTPLGGGSTEAFF.

This chain uses TRBV6-1 with TRBJ2-1; possible D gene TRBD2, 6 bases. Per germline, CDR1 MNHNS and CDR2 SASEGT. Trimming took 2 bases from V and 7 from J, leaving 15 bases between them. The CDR3 consists of 15 residues. The DNA of the CDR3 is TGTGCCAGCAGTGAATTGGAGACTAGTATGAATGAGCAGTTCTTC. This gives the protein CASSELETSMNEQFF.